The 28 T cell receptor beta chains given below trace back to one sample, sequenced in a study of T cell repertoires in cytomegalovirus infection. No antigen is known for these receptors. TCRdb reprocessed the reads via MiXCR and lists one record per CDR3 protein. This table has roughly 160,000 distinct CDR3 sequences, about 20% appearing once. The sample was CD8+ T cells from cultured PBMCs, taken from culture after CMV antigen stimulation. These receptors were obtained from a human donor in good health (CMV status not recorded). Some clones in this sample may be carry-over from other donors' samples.

The CDR3 sequence: CASSRQEGDQETQYF. Written as DNA, the CDR3 is TGTGCCAGCAGCCGACAGGAGGGGGACCAAGAGACCCAGTACTTC. The chain is built from TRBV6-1 and TRBJ2-5; the D gene could be TRBD1 or TRBD2 (6 bases each). The length of the CDR3 is 15 residues. Germline lookup yields CDR1 MNHNS and CDR2 SASEGT. The V and J ends lost 6 bases and 0 bases respectively, with 14 bases between them.

A few counts support this clonotype. The chain joins TRBV9 to TRBJ2-3, with D unresolved. Germline V gene sequence: CDR1 SGDLS, CDR2 YYNGEE. The ends were cut back, 2 bases at V and 2 bases at J, with 30 bases in the middle. The CDR3 extends over 21 amino acids. CDR3 sequence: CASSVPHTPGTISANTDTQYF. CDR3 DNA: TGTGCCAGCAGCGTCCCCCATACTCCGGGCACTATATCGGCTAACACAGATACGCAGTATTTT.

A few counts support this clonotype. V usage is TRBV7-2 and J usage is TRBJ2-7; D is possibly TRBD2 (5 bases). The CDR3 is 16 residues long. CDR1 and CDR2 from the germline V gene are SGHTA and FQGNSA. Between the trimmed V and J ends, which lost 2 bases and 2 bases, there was a span of 16 bases. The CDR3 loop reads CASSLSTKSIPYEQYF. The CDR3 DNA sequence: TGTGCCAGCAGCTTATCGACTAAATCCATCCCCTACGAGCAGTACTTC. The whole variable domain, remainder taken from reference TRBV7-2 and TRBJ2-7, is GAGVSQSPSNKVTEKGKDVELRCDPISGHTALYWYRQSLGQGLEFLIYFQGNSAPDKSGLPSDRFSAERTGGSVSTLTIQRTQQEDSAVYLCASSLSTKSIPYEQYFGPGTRLTVT.

The chain is built from TRBV7-9 and TRBJ2-7, with 9 positions matching TRBD1. Germline V gene data show CDR1 as SEHNR and CDR2 as FQNEAQ (reference sequence). J was trimmed by 6 bases and V by 5 bases; bases with no gene match: 11. The CDR3 sequence is 15 residues long. The CDR3 coding sequence is TGTGCCAGCAGCGGAACCGGGACAGGGAGCCCCGAGCAGTACTTC. Protein sequence: CASSGTGTGSPEQYF.

This clonotype was counted a few times. This rearrangement joins TRBV3-1 to TRBJ2-3; 8 nucleotides match TRBD2. The V and J ends lost 8 bases and 2 bases, in that order; junction bases with no gene match: 9. CDR3 length: 15 amino acids. Germline CDR1 reads LGHDT; CDR2 reads YNNKEL (reference sequence). Here the CDR3 reads CASGLAAGVTDTQYF. CDR3 DNA: TGTGCCAGCGGCCTAGCAGCGGGGGTCACAGATACGCAGTATTTT.

This clonotype was seen more than once but under ten times. The V gene is TRBV7-2, the J gene TRBJ2-7; 8 positions agree with TRBD2. The germline gives CDR1 SGHTA, CDR2 FQGNSA. The trim removed 7 bases at V and 0 bases at J, leaving 8 bases unmatched. The CDR3 covers 15 residues. DNA of the CDR3: TGTGCCAGCACTTCAGGCGGGGGGCCCTCCTACGAGCAGTACTTC. Translated, it gives CASTSGGGPSYEQYF.

This chain uses TRBV6-2 or TRBV6-3 with TRBJ1-1; D perhaps matches TRBD1 (5 bases). Deletions cut 5 bases from V and 4 bases from J, with 14 bases between. CDR1 is MNHEY and CDR2 is SVGEGT in the germline V gene. This CDR3 comprises 14 residues. The CDR3 DNA is TGTGCCAGCAGTAACCGTGGAGGGACCACTGAAGCTTTCTTT. Encoded protein: CASSNRGGTTEAFF.

The V gene is TRBV7-8, the J gene TRBJ2-3; 8 nucleotides align to TRBD2. Trimming took 5 bases from V and 2 from J; bases not matched to a gene: 12. The CDR3 is made up of 17 amino acids. Germline CDR1 is SGHVS and CDR2 is FQNEAQ. CDR3 region: CASSPRRGAVVTDTQYF. CDR3 nucleotides: TGTGCCAGCAGCCCTAGGCGGGGGGCTGTAGTCACAGATACGCAGTATTTT.

The gene calls are TRBV4-3 and TRBJ1-2; a possible D gene is TRBD1 (6 bases). Germline V gene sequence: CDR1 LGHNA, CDR2 YSLEER. V lost 0 bases and J 4 bases, leaving 6 bases between the germline ends. The CDR3 is made up of 13 amino acids. The CDR3 is CASSQEGGYGYTF. The CDR3 DNA is TGCGCCAGCAGCCAAGAAGGGGGCTATGGCTACACCTTC.

V usage is TRBV7-2 and J usage is TRBJ2-2; 7 nucleotides agree with TRBD1. Germline V gene data show CDR1 as SGHTA and CDR2 as FQGNSA. The CDR3 totals 18 residues. V lost 5 bases, J lost 0 bases, and 12 bases stayed unmatched. CDR3 nucleotides: TGTGCCAGCAGCCAGAGGACAGGCTGGGCCTCGAACACCGGGGAGCTGTTTTTT. Amino acid sequence: CASSQRTGWASNTGELFF.

This clonotype was counted only a few times. The chain combines TRBV27 with TRBJ2-1; D perhaps matches TRBD2 (6 bases). The CDR3 is made up of 14 amino acids. Trimming cost V 3 bases and J 3 bases, with 9 bases left between them. Germline V lookup: CDR1 MNHEY, CDR2 SMNVEV (reference sequence). The CDR3 spells CASSLRGIYNEQFF. For the CDR3, the DNA is TGTGCCAGCAGTTTGCGGGGCATCTACAATGAGCAGTTCTTC.

This chain links TRBV12-3 or TRBV12-4 with TRBJ1-6; TRBD1 aligns across 9 bases. The CDR3 runs to 15 residues. V gave up 3 bases and J gave up 7 bases; unmatched junction bases: 4. CDR3 bases: TGTGCCAGCAGTTTTGCGGGACAGGGCAATTCACCCCTCCACTTT. Translated, it gives CASSFAGQGNSPLHF.

The V and J genes are TRBV7-2 and TRBJ2-3, with TRBD1 as a possible D gene (6 bases). The CDR3 spans 17 residues. Germline V gives CDR1 SGHTA, CDR2 FQGNSA. V gave up 5 bases and J gave up 0 bases, with 18 bases separating them. The CDR3 DNA follows: TGTGCCAGCAGCCAGTACAGGGAGCCCCTTAGCACAGATACGCAGTATTTT. Translating gives CASSQYREPLSTDTQYF.

The chain joins TRBV7-9 to TRBJ2-3; the D gene is possibly TRBD2 (5 bases). The V end was cut by 4 bases, the J end by 7 bases, with 24 bases between. This CDR3 region has 17 residues. The germline V gene has CDR1 SEHNR and CDR2 FQNEAQ (reference sequence). Written as DNA, the CDR3 is TGTGCCAGCAGCTCCCCCCGGCAAAGCGGTGTACTAAATACGCAGTATTTT. This sequence encodes CASSSPRQSGVLNTQYF.

The V call is TRBV19, the J call TRBJ2-7; 12 nucleotides line up with TRBD1. V was pared by 3 bases and J by 2 bases, with 2 bases of the junction left unmatched. The CDR3 has 15 residues. The germline CDR1 and CDR2 sequences are LNHDA and SQIVND (reference sequence). CDR3 sequence: CASSIGTGGTYEQYF. The CDR3 DNA reads TGTGCCAGTAGTATTGGGACAGGGGGCACCTACGAGCAGTACTTC.

The chain combines TRBV12-3 or TRBV12-4 with TRBJ2-1; D is unclear. Trimming took off 6 bases at V and 6 bases at J, with 3 bases between the two ends. This CDR3 is built from 10 residues. The CDR3 DNA is TGTGCCAGCAGGGGCAATGAGCAGTTCTTC. It translates to CASRGNEQFF.

The sample holds one count of this clonotype. The chain is built from TRBV6-5 and TRBJ2-7; tentative D call: TRBD1 (6 bases). The CDR3 runs to 13 residues. CDR1 is MNHEY, CDR2 SVGAGI, per germline. Trimming removed 2 bases at V and 5 bases at J, with 10 bases between. The CDR3 bases are TGTGCCAGCAGTTACGCAGGGGCGGACGAGCAGTACTTC. Translation: CASSYAGADEQYF.

This sequence joins TRBV7-2 and TRBJ2-7, with 9 bases lining up with TRBD1. Unmatched junction bases numbered 5, after V lost 3 bases and J lost 5 bases. CDR1 SGHTA and CDR2 FQGNSA come from the germline V gene. CDR3 size: 14 residues. The CDR3: CASSFYRGRDEQYF. The CDR3 DNA follows: TGTGCCAGCAGCTTTTACAGGGGGCGCGACGAGCAGTACTTC.

This clonotype has only a few counts. This chain joins TRBV4-1 and TRBJ2-7; 9 bases are a match to TRBD1. CDR3 length equals 14 residues. Germline CDR1 is MGHRA and CDR2 is YSYEKL. V lost 4 bases and J lost 3; bases outside the gene matches: 4. The CDR3 sequence: CASSPGTGYYEQYF. DNA of the CDR3: TGCGCCAGCAGCCCCGGGACAGGGTACTACGAGCAGTACTTC.

The chain combines TRBV7-8 with TRBJ2-1; TRBD2 might be the D (5 bases). The CDR3 consists of 17 residues. V lost 5 bases and J 0 bases, leaving 17 bases between the germline ends. Germline assignment: CDR1 SGHVS and CDR2 FQNEAQ. In DNA, the CDR3 is TGTGCCAGCAGCCCACGGGCCGGACTCAGCTCCTACAATGAGCAGTTCTTC. It is translated as CASSPRAGLSSYNEQFF.

This clonotype was observed a few times. This chain joins TRBV7-2 and TRBJ1-1, with a tentative D call TRBD1 (5 bases). V was cut by 8 bases and J by 1 base, with 11 bases left in between. The length of the CDR3 is 13 residues. CDR1 is SGHTA and CDR2 is FQGNSA in the germline V gene. DNA for the CDR3: TGTGCCAGCCTCTGGGGCGGGAACACTGAAGCTTTCTTT. It translates to CASLWGGNTEAFF.

The chain couples TRBV27 to TRBJ2-3, with D possibly TRBD2 on 7 matching bases. Germline loops: CDR1 MNHEY, CDR2 SMNVEV (reference sequence). V was shortened by 8 bases and J by 4 bases, with 22 bases between the two germline ends. The CDR3 is made up of 16 amino acids. The CDR3 reads CASRPSAGAEADTQYF. The CDR3 nucleotides read TGTGCCAGCCGACCCTCGGCGGGGGCAGAGGCAGATACGCAGTATTTT.

This clonotype came up a few times. The V and J genes are TRBV20-1 and TRBJ2-3; D unclear. V lost 6 bases and J lost 3, with 7 bases in between. Germline lookup yields CDR1 DFQATT and CDR2 SNEGSKA (reference sequence). This CDR3 spans 11 amino acids. CDR3 nucleotide sequence: TGCAGTGCCCCCTCAACAGATACGCAGTATTTT. Translated, it gives CSAPSTDTQYF.

About this clonotype: The junction and the germline gene differ at one end; a read error may be behind it. This chain connects TRBV7-2 to TRBJ1-3, with 8 positions matching TRBD1. This CDR3 spans 20 amino acids. Germline V gene sequence: CDR1 SGHTA, CDR2 FQGNSA. CDR3 amino acids: CASSLAAGGLPYFSGNTISF. CDR3 DNA sequence: TGTGCCAGCAGCTTAGCGGCAGGGGGCCTACCTTACTTCTCTGGAAACACCATATCTTTT.

The chain couples TRBV4-3 to TRBJ1-5; a possible D gene is TRBD1 (5 bases). CDR3 length: 15 residues. Trimming took 8 bases from V and 4 from J, leaving 18 bases between them. Germline V gene sequence: CDR1 LGHNA, CDR2 YSLEER. CDR3 amino acids: CASERRLGGNQPQHF. In nucleotides, the CDR3 is TGCGCCAGCGAAAGACGCCTCGGGGGGAATCAGCCCCAGCATTTT.

This chain links TRBV28 with TRBJ1-1; D is unclear. Germline lookup yields CDR1 MDHEN and CDR2 SYDVKM. The CDR3 totals 16 residues. The V end was cut by 5 bases, the J end by 1 base, with 17 bases between. CDR3 residues: CASSQRVSWENTEAFF. The CDR3 region has the DNA TGTGCCAGCAGTCAACGTGTGTCATGGGAGAACACTGAAGCTTTCTTT.

J is TRBJ1-1 and V is TRBV4-2; perhaps TRBD1 as D (5 bases). V was pared by 2 bases and J by 5 bases, with 12 bases between. Germline CDR1 is LGHNA and CDR2 is YNFKEQ. The CDR3 loop spans 14 amino acids. This CDR3 is CASSQIGGGTEAFF. As DNA, the CDR3 is TGTGCCAGCAGCCAAATTGGGGGAGGAACTGAAGCTTTCTTT.

The table lists this clonotype with a few counts. The V gene is TRBV13, the J gene TRBJ2-1; a possible D gene is TRBD2 (6 bases). The CDR3 has 21 residues. Per germline, CDR1 PRHDT and CDR2 FYEKMQ (reference sequence). V lost 3 bases and J 9 bases, leaving 36 bases between the germline ends. In DNA, the CDR3 is TGTGCCAGCAGCTTTCCTCTGGCCGGAGGGCTGATATCATGGCGCAAGGGTGAGCAGTTCTTC. It translates to CASSFPLAGGLISWRKGEQFF. Full variable domain (missing parts from reference TRBV13 and TRBJ2-1): AAGVIQSPRHLIKEKRETATLKCYPIPRHDTVYWYQQGPGQDPQFLISFYEKMQSDKGSIPDRFSAQQFSDYHSELNMSSLELGDSALYFCASSFPLAGGLISWRKGEQFFGPGTRLTVL.